This T cell receptor (beta chain) was retrieved from a study of shared clonotypes between healthy human individuals. CDR3 size: 14 residues. The germline V gene encodes CDR1 SQVTM and CDR2 ANQGSEA. The J segment lost 7 bases and the V segment lost 0 bases, leaving 8 bases of the junction unmatched. Per the study methods: Junction-only sequences without quality scores came from ImmunoSEQ, so filtering differed. The repertoire was sequenced with immunoSEQ multiplex PCR; TCRdb's copy has only in-frame clones and lacks some. That table is the source of V, J and clone size, and D and trimming were worked out from the DNA. The sample yields about 2.4 million clones, approximately 93% seen once.

The TCR sequence derives from a young man in good health. Some clones in this sample may be carry-over from other donors' samples. The chain links TRBV29-1 to TRBJ1-2; 7 bases align to TRBD1. The sequencing input was naive CD4+ T cells from PBMCs. Subset described: CD45RA+ positively selected. CDR3 nucleotide sequence: TGCAGCGTTGAAGACGGGACAGCTGCGGGTGGCTACACCTTC. Encoded protein: CSVEDGTAAGGYTF.